This T cell receptor beta chain was recorded in a study of cytomegalovirus exposure and HLA in healthy donors. Whole-study results and caveats: Reportedly, fewer N-insertions than the 666-donor mean appeared in an Asian-associated ancestry cluster in a later analysis. It was reported that the classifier diagnosed cytomegalovirus status with high specificity and sensitivity in both the original and validation cohorts. Rates of TCR association differed by HLA locus in a later analysis, with DRB1 highest and HLA-C lowest.

The donors (healthy individuals) were bone marrow donors. PCR used 60 Vbeta primers and 13 Jbeta primers. TCRdb keeps only in-frame clones here, not all; method: immunoSEQ multiplex PCR. Altogether about 150,000 clones are present, about 9.2% being singletons, with the ten largest covering 6% to 7.5%. Note on this clone: The antigen is not known.

Germline V gene sequence: CDR1 SGHVS, CDR2 FNYEAQ. The CDR3 totals 18 residues. The V segment lost 1 base and the J segment 0 bases; nucleotides outside the gene matches: 11. The V call is TRBV7-6, the J call TRBJ1-1; TRBD1 aligns across 7 bases. The source of this sequence is a woman aged 40 to 50 in good health and CMV-seropositive. Sequenced sample: PBMCs. Here the CDR3 reads CASSLEERDSVMNTEAFF. Written as DNA, the CDR3 is TGTGCCAGCAGCTTAGAAGAACGGGACAGCGTCATGAACACTGAAGCTTTCTTT.